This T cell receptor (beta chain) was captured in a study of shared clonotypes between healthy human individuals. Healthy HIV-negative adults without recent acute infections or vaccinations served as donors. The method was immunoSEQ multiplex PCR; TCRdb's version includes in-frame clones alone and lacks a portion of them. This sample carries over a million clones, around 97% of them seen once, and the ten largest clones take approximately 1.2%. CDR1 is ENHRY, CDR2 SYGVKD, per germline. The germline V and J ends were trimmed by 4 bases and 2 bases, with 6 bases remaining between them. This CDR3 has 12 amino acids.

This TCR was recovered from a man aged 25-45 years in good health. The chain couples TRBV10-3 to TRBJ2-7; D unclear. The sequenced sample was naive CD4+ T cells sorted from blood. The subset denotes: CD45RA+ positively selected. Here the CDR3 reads CAISGQPYEQYF. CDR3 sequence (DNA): TGTGCCATCAGTGGGCAGCCCTACGAGCAGTACTTC.